Given below is one TCR beta chain in context. What it recognizes is unknown. Germline V gene sequence: CDR1 PRHDT, CDR2 FYEKMQ (reference sequence). The length of the CDR3 is 14 residues. Deletions cut 6 bases from V and 4 bases from J, with 15 bases between. Isolated RNA was reverse transcribed into cDNA used as the sequencing template. Method: immunoSEQ multiplex PCR; TCRdb's copy keeps in-frame clones and lacks some. The table has 150,000 to 180,000 clones, 50% to 65% seen once. This sample was taken from a study of CD8+ T cells in alopecia areata. Overall study: Oral tofacitinib, 5 to 10 mg twice daily, was given in an open-label trial. The tofacitinib course ran for 6 to 18 months and was followed by 6 months off drug. Study findings and constraints: Alphabeta T cells residing in normal skin are also sequenced in scalp samples.

The chain employs TRBV13 and TRBJ1-2; possible D gene TRBD1, 6 bases. Here the sequenced sample was CD8+ T cells sorted from blood, taken at week 0. The sequence was obtained from a human donor with alopecia areata. The CDR3 DNA follows: TGTGCCAGCAGGCTGGTGGGGGCTACCTATGGCTACACCTTC. It codes for CASRLVGATYGYTF.